The 8 T cell receptor beta chains in this list originate from one sample, sequenced in a study of T-cell memory formation after mild COVID-19. TCRdb passed the 5' RACE reads through MiXCR, listing each CDR3 protein once. The profile shows some 130,000 distinct CDR3 sequences, 20% to 25% of them singletons. Sequencing input: PBMCs or a T cell subset sorted from them (not recorded which). The origin of the receptors is an adult woman who had mild COVID-19 (a few samples of this study predate the infection). Cell type and time point are not known.

There are a few counts of this clonotype. The V and J genes are TRBV7-8 and TRBJ2-1; D remains unclear. In germline, CDR1 is SGHVS, CDR2 FQNEAQ. This CDR3 comprises 16 residues. The V end lost 8 bases, the J end lost 5 bases, and 22 bases lay between the germline ends. CDR3 region: CASVGAPSTPDNEQFF. As DNA, the CDR3 is TGTGCCAGCGTCGGCGCGCCCTCGACTCCCGACAATGAGCAGTTCTTC.

There are a few counts of this clonotype. This sequence joins TRBV12-3 or TRBV12-4 and TRBJ2-7, with 7 positions matching TRBD2. V shed 8 bases and J 2 bases; nucleotides not matched to a gene: 9. The length of the CDR3 is 14 residues. The DNA of the CDR3 is TGTGCCAGCCGGCAAAGCGGGGACCCCTACGAGCAGTACTTC. The encoded protein is CASRQSGDPYEQYF.

The J gene is TRBJ2-7, the V gene TRBV7-9, with TRBD1 identical over 8 bases. This CDR3 has 15 residues. Trimming at V came to 3 bases and at J to 11 bases, leaving 15 bases not matched to a gene. Germline CDR1 SEHNR, CDR2 FQNEAQ (reference sequence). CDR3 in amino acids: CASSLGQVIFGLEYF. The CDR3, as DNA: TGTGCCAGCAGCTTGGGACAGGTGATTTTCGGATTAGAGTACTTC.

This clonotype came up many times. The chain has TRBV6-2 or TRBV6-3 and TRBJ2-1; 11 nucleotides align to TRBD1. With V trimmed by 2 bases and J by 8 bases, 5 bases remained unmatched. CDR1 and CDR2 (germline): MNHEY, SVGEGT. This CDR3 is 15 amino acids long. The CDR3 reads CASSYRDRGAYEQFF. CDR3 in DNA: TGTGCCAGCAGTTACCGGGACAGGGGGGCCTATGAGCAGTTCTTC.

The table lists this clonotype with a few counts. The chain links TRBV4-1 to TRBJ1-1; TRBD1 matches 7 bases. The CDR3 is 17 amino acids. The ends lost 1 base at V and 0 bases at J; junction bases unmatched: 8. CDR1 and CDR2 from the germline V gene are MGHRA and YSYEKL. CDR3 nucleotide sequence: TGCGCCAGCAGCCAAGTCACCGTGACAGGGTTGAACACTGAAGCTTTCTTT. Its translation is CASSQVTVTGLNTEAFF.

This chain connects TRBV19 to TRBJ1-5; D might be TRBD1 (5 bases). Deletions cut 5 bases from V and 10 bases from J, with 15 bases between. Germline loops: CDR1 LNHDA, CDR2 SQIVND (reference sequence). CDR3 length: 13 residues. The CDR3: CASSFDRLRPQHF. As DNA, the CDR3 is TGTGCCAGTAGTTTCGACAGACTTCGCCCCCAGCATTTT.

The chain combines TRBV6-5 with TRBJ1-1; TRBD1 might be the D (5 bases). V was pared by 5 bases and J by 5 bases, with 21 bases between. CDR3 size: 16 residues. Looked up from germline, CDR1 is MNHEY and CDR2 is SVGAGI. The CDR3 reads CASSPLGALYETEAFF. In DNA, the CDR3 is TGTGCCAGCAGTCCGCTCGGGGCGTTATATGAAACTGAAGCTTTCTTT.

V gene TRBV4-1 combines with J gene TRBJ2-3; D remains ambiguous. From germline, CDR1 is MGHRA and CDR2 YSYEKL. Trimming stripped 5 bases from V and 6 bases from J, with 12 bases between. This CDR3 spans 13 amino acids. CDR3 DNA sequence: TGCGCCAGCAGCTTTTGGGCAAGGGATACGCAGTATTTT. It is translated as CASSFWARDTQYF.